This T cell receptor beta chain was captured by sequencing in a study of long-term antiretroviral therapy in people with HIV. Findings and caveats of the study: The clones with expansion before ART were dominant in the repertoire at all time points.

Points on this clone: Antigen specificity is unknown.

At the survey level, the v3.0 immunoSEQ assay was run. TCRdb's table, derived via immunoSEQ multiplex PCR, lists solely in-frame clones and lacks some. The sample lists 30,000 or so clones, 60% to 75% occurring once. Trimming took off 2 bases at V and 1 base at J, with 12 bases between the two ends. The germline V gene has CDR1 SGHRS and CDR2 YFSETQ. This CDR3 has 16 amino acids. The input for sequencing was unsorted PBMCs, taken 3 years after starting antiretroviral therapy. This clonotype originated in a middle-aged man with HIV. The chain links TRBV5-1 to TRBJ1-4; D unclear. CDR3 sequence: CASSFTGGGTNEKLFF. CDR3 nucleotides: TGCGCCAGCAGCTTTACCGGTGGAGGAACTAATGAAAAACTGTTTTTT.